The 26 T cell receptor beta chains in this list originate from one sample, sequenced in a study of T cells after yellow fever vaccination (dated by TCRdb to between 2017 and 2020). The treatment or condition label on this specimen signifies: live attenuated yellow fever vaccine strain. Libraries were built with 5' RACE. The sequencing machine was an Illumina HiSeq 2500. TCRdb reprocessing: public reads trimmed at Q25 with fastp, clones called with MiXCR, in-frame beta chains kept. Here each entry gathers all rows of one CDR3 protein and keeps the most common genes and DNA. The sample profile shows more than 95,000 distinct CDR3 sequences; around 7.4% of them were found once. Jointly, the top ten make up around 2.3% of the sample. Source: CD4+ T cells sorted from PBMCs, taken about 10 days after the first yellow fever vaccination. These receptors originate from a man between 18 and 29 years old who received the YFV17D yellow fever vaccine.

CDR3 coding DNA: TGTGCCACCAGTGATACGACAGGGGGAGGAGAGACCCAGTACTTC. Protein product: CATSDTTGGGETQYF. The chain is built from TRBV24-1 and TRBJ2-5; 9 nucleotides line up with TRBD1. The CDR3 covers 15 residues. Germline V gene sequence: CDR1 KGHDR, CDR2 SFDVKD. J lost 4 bases, V lost 3 bases, and 5 bases had no gene match.

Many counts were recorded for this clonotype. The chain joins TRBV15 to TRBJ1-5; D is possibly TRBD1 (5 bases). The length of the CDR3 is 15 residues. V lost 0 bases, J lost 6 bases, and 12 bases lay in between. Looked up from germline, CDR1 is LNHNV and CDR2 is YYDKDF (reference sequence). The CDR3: CATSRDLGEGQPQHF. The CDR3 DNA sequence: TGTGCCACCAGCAGAGATTTGGGGGAGGGTCAGCCCCAGCATTTT.

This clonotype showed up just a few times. CDR3 nucleotide sequence: TGTGCCAGCTCACCACCCGAGAGAACGCAGTATTTT. Residues: CASSPPERTQYF. The V gene is TRBV18, the J gene TRBJ2-3, with D unclear. The V gene lost 0 bases and the J gene lost 9 bases, with 7 bases spanning the gap. Germline V gene sequence: CDR1 KGHSH, CDR2 LQKENI. The CDR3 runs to 12 residues.

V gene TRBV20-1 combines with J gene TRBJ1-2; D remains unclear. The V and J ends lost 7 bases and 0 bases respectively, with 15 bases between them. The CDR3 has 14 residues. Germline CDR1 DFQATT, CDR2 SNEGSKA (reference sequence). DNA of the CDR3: TGCAGTGTTTCTCCCGGGCCCGCTAACTATGGCTACACCTTC. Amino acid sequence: CSVSPGPANYGYTF.

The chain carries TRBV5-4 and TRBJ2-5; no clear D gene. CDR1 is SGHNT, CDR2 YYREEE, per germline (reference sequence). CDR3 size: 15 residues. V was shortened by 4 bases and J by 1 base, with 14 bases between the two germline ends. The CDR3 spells CASSQLTPPQETQYF. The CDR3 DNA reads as TGTGCCAGCAGCCAACTCACTCCCCCCCAAGAGACCCAGTACTTC.

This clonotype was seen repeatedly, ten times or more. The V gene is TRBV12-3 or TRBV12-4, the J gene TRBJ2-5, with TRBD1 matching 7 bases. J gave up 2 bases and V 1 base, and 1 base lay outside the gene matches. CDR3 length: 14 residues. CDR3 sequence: CASSLEGAQETQYF. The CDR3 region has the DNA TGTGCCAGCAGTTTAGAGGGGGCACAAGAGACCCAGTACTTC.

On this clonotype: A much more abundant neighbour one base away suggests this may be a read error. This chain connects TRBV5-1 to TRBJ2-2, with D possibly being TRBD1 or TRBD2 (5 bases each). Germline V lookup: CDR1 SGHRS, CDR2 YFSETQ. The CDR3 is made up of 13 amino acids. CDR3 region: CASSELGAGVLFF. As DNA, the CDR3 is TGCGCCAGCAGCGAGCTCGGGGCCGGGGTGCTGTTTTTT.

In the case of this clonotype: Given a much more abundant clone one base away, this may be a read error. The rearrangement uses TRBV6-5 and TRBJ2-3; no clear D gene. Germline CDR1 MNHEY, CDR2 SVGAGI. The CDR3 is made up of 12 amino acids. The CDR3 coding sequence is TGTGCCAGCAGTCAACGCACAGATCCGCAGTATTTT. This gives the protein CASSQRTDPQYF.

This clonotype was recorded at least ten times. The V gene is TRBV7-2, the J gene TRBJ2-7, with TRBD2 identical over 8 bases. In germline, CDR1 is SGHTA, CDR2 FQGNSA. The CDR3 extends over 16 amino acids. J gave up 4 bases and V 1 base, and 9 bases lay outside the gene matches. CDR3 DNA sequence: TGTGCCAGCAGCTTAGTGATCTTCGGCGGGGGGTACGAGCAGTACTTC. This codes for CASSLVIFGGGYEQYF.

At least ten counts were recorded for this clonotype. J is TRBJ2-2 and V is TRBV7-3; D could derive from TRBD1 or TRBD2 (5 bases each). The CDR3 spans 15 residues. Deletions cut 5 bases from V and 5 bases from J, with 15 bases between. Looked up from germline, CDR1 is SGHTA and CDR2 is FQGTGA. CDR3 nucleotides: TGTGCCAGCAGCCCCGGGACCGAGCGTACCGGGGAGCTGTTTTTT. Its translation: CASSPGTERTGELFF.

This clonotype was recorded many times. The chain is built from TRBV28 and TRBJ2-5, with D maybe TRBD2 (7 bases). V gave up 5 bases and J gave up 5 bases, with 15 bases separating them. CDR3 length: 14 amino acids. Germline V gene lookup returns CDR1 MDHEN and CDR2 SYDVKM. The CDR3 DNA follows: TGTGCCAGCAGTCCCCCGGGGGGCCGGGAGACCCAGTACTTC. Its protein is CASSPPGGRETQYF.

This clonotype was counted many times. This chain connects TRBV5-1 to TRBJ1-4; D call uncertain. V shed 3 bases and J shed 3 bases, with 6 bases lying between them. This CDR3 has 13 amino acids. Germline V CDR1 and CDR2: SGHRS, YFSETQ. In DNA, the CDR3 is TGCGCCAGCAGCTGGGCCCCTAATGAAAAACTGTTTTTT. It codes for CASSWAPNEKLFF.

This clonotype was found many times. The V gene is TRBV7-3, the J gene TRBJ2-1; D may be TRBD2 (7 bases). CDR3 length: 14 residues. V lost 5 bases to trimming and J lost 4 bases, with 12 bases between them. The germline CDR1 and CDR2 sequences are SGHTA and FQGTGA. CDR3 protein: CASSRGGLYNEQFF. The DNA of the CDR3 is TGTGCCAGCAGCAGGGGGGGACTATACAATGAGCAGTTCTTC.

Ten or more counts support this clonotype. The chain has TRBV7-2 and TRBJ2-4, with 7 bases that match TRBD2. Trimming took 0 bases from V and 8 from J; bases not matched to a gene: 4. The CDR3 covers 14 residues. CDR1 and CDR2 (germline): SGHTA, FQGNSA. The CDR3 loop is CASSLAGGWDIQYF. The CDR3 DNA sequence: TGTGCCAGCAGCTTAGCGGGGGGGTGGGACATTCAGTACTTC.

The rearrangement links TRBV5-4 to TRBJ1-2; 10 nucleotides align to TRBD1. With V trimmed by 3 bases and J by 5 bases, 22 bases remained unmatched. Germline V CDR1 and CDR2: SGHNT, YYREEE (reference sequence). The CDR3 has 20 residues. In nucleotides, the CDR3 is TGTGCCAGCAGCTCCCCCCGTGCCGGACAGGGGGTCGGAGATTCATATGGCTACACCTTC. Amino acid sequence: CASSSPRAGQGVGDSYGYTF.

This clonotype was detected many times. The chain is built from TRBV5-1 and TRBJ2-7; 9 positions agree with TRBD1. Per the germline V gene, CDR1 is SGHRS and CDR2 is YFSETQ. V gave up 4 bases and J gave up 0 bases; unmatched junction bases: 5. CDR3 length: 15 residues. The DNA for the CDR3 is TGCGCCAGCAGCCGACAGGGGGGGAGCTCCTACGAGCAGTACTTC. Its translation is CASSRQGGSSYEQYF. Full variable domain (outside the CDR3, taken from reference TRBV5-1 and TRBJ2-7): KAGVTQTPRYLIKTRGQQVTLSCSPISGHRSVSWYQQTPGQGLQFLFEYFSETQRNKGNFPGRFSGRQFSNSRSEMNVSTLELGDSALYLCASSRQGGSSYEQYFGPGTRLTVT.

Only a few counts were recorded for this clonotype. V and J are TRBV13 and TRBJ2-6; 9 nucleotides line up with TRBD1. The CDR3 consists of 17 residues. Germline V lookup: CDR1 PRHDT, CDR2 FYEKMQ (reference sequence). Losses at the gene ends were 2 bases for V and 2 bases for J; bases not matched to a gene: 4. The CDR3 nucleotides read TGTGCCAGCAGCTTACGTGACAGGGGGGCTGGGGCCAACGTCCTGACTTTC. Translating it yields CASSLRDRGAGANVLTF.

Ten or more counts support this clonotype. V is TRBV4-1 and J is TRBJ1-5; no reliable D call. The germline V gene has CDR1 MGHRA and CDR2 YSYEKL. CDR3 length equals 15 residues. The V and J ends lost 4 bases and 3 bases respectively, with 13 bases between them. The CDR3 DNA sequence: TGCGCCAGCAGCCGTTTGGGGTCGATCAATCAGCCCCAGCATTTT. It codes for CASSRLGSINQPQHF.

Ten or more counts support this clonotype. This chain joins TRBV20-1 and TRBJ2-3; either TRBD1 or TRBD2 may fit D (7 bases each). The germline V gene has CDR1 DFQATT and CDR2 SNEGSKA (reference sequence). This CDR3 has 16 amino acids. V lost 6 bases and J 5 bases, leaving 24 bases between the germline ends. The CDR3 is CSATRGGGGHRDTQYF. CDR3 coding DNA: TGCAGTGCCACACGCGGGGGAGGGGGCCATAGAGATACGCAGTATTTT.

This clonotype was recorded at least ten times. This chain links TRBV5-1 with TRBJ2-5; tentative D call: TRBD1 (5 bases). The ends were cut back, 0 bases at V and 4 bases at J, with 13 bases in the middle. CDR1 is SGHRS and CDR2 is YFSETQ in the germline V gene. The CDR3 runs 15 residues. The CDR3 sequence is CASSLAGNTGETQYF. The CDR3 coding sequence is TGCGCCAGCAGCTTGGCAGGGAACACAGGAGAGACCCAGTACTTC.

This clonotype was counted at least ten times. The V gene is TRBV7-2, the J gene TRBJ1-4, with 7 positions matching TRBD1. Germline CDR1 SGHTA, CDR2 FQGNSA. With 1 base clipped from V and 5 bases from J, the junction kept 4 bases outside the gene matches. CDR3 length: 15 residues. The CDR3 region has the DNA TGTGCCAGCAGCTTAGGGAAGGGACAGAATGAAAAACTGTTTTTT. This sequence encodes CASSLGKGQNEKLFF. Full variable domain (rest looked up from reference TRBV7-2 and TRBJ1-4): GAGVSQSPSNKVTEKGKDVELRCDPISGHTALYWYRQSLGQGLEFLIYFQGNSAPDKSGLPSDRFSAERTGGSVSTLTIQRTQQEDSAVYLCASSLGKGQNEKLFFGSGTQLSVL.

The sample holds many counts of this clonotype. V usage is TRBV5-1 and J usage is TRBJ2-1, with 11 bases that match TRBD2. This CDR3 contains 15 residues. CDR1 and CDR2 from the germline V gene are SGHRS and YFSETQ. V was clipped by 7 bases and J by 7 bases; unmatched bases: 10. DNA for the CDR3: TGCGCCAGCCAAACGGGACTAGCGGTAGGAAATGAGCAGTTCTTC. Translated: CASQTGLAVGNEQFF.

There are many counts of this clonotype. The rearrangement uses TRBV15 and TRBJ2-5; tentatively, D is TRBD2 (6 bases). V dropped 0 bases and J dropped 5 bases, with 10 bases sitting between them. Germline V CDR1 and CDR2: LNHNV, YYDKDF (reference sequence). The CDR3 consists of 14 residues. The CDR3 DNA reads TGTGCCACCAGCAGAGAGCGGAGCGGGGAGACCCAGTACTTC. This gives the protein CATSRERSGETQYF.

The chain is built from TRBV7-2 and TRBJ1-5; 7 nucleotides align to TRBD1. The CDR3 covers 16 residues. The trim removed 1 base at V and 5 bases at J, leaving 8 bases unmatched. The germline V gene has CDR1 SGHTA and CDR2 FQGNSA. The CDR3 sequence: CASSLDRGRRDQPQHF. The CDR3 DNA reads TGTGCCAGCAGCTTAGATAGGGGGCGCAGGGATCAGCCCCAGCATTTT.

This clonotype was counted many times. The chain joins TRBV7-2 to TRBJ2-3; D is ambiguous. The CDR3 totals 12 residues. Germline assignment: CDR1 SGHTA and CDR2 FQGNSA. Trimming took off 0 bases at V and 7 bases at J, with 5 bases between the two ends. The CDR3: CASSLAGNTQYF. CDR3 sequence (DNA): TGTGCCAGCAGCTTAGCGGGGAATACGCAGTATTTT.

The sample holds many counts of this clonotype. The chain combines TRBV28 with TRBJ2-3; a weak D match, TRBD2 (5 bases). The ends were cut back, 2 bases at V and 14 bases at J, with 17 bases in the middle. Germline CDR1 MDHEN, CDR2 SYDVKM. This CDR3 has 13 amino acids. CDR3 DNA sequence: TGTGCCAGCAGTTTAGGCGACCGATCCGGAGGGTATTTT. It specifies CASSLGDRSGGYF.